The next 10 T cell receptor beta chains were all read from a single sample in a study of blood T cell repertoires in COVID-19. The data were produced by immunoSEQ multiplex PCR, yet TCRdb's version contains in-frame clones alone and is incomplete. The sample carries 270,000 or so clones, about 76% recorded once. The sample comprised peripheral blood. Every receptor here comes from a woman aged 60-75 years with active or convalescent COVID-19.

V usage is TRBV23-1 and J usage is TRBJ1-3; D might be TRBD1 (6 bases). TRBV23-1 is an ORF for which the function is uncertain. CDR3 size: 14 residues. V shed 2 bases and J shed 1 base, with 6 bases lying between them. The CDR3 DNA is TGCGCCAGCAGTCAAGGGACATCTGGAAACACCATATATTTT. Translated: CASSQGTSGNTIYF.

The genes are TRBV29-1 and TRBJ2-3; a possible D gene is TRBD1 (5 bases). Germline loops: CDR1 SQVTM, CDR2 ANQGSEA. CDR3 length: 14 amino acids. The V end lost 4 bases, the J end lost 0 bases, and 11 bases lay between the germline ends. The CDR3 DNA reads TGCAGCGTTGGTGCCAGGGTGAGCACAGATACGCAGTATTTT. Its translation is CSVGARVSTDTQYF.

This clone has more than one count but fewer than ten. V is TRBV7-9 and J is TRBJ1-3, with D possibly TRBD1 on 5 matching bases. The CDR3 loop spans 15 amino acids. Between the trimmed V and J ends, which lost 6 bases and 3 bases, there was a span of 15 bases. CDR1 SEHNR and CDR2 FQNEAQ come from the germline V gene (reference sequence). The CDR3 loop reads CASRLDGGLGNTIYF. CDR3 coding DNA: TGTGCCAGCAGACTTGACGGGGGACTTGGAAACACCATATATTTT.

J is TRBJ1-2 and V is TRBV29-1; D gene ambiguous. CDR1 is SQVTM and CDR2 is ANQGSEA in the germline V gene. CDR3 length: 12 residues. The germline V and J ends were trimmed by 3 bases and 2 bases, with 7 bases remaining between them. In nucleotides, the CDR3 is TGCAGCGTTGAGCGGGAAAACTATGGCTACACCTTC. Residues: CSVERENYGYTF.

The V gene is TRBV28, the J gene TRBJ2-2; TRBD1 agrees at 8 bases. Per germline, CDR1 MDHEN and CDR2 SYDVKM. The ends lost 7 bases at V and 1 base at J; junction bases unmatched: 8. CDR3 size: 16 residues. The CDR3 DNA follows: TGTGCCAGCACCGCTCCGGACAGGGAGAACACCGGGGAGCTGTTTTTT. Translating it yields CASTAPDRENTGELFF.

J is TRBJ1-5 and V is TRBV18; D possibly corresponds to TRBD1 (5 bases). Germline V gives CDR1 KGHSH, CDR2 LQKENI. V lost 2 bases and J 2 bases, leaving 13 bases between the germline ends. This CDR3 comprises 16 residues. CDR3 sequence (DNA): TGTGCCAGCTCACCAGATACTCAGGGTGGCAATCAGCCCCAGCATTTT. Translated, it gives CASSPDTQGGNQPQHF. The entire variable domain, with the rest obtained from reference TRBV18 and TRBJ1-5, is as follows: NAGVMQNPRHLVRRRGQEARLRCSPMKGHSHVYWYRQLPEEGLKFMVYLQKENIIDESGMPKERFSAEFPKEGPSILRIQQVVRGDSAAYFCASSPDTQGGNQPQHFGDGTRLSIL.

This chain joins TRBV2 and TRBJ2-7, with 7 nucleotides matching TRBD1. CDR3 length: 13 amino acids. Losses at the gene ends were 4 bases for V and 6 bases for J; bases not matched to a gene: 6. CDR1 and CDR2 from the germline V gene are SNHLY and FYNNEI. This CDR3 is CASSGQGGGEQYF. CDR3 bases: TGTGCCAGCAGTGGACAGGGCGGTGGCGAGCAGTACTTC.

The genes are TRBV27 and TRBJ2-7; 11 nucleotides match TRBD1. The CDR3 has 15 amino acids. Unmatched junction bases numbered 10, after V lost 10 bases and J lost 2 bases. Germline V gene lookup returns CDR1 MNHEY and CDR2 SMNVEV (reference sequence). The CDR3: CATAPGQGVTYEQYF. The CDR3 DNA is TGTGCCACCGCCCCGGGACAGGGGGTGACCTACGAGCAGTACTTC.

The genes are TRBV7-8 and TRBJ2-7; 9 nucleotides align to TRBD1. The CDR3 runs to 14 residues. V lost 4 bases, J lost 5 bases, and 6 bases stayed unmatched. Germline CDR1 is SGHVS and CDR2 is FQNEAQ. CDR3 residues: CASSSGQGSNEQYF. The CDR3 DNA reads as TGTGCCAGCAGCTCGGGACAGGGTAGCAACGAGCAGTACTTC.

The V call is TRBV15, the J call TRBJ2-7; 8 bases match TRBD2. Germline CDR1 is LNHNV and CDR2 is YYDKDF (reference sequence). This CDR3 contains 15 residues. Trimming at V came to 8 bases and at J to 1 base, leaving 10 bases not matched to a gene. The CDR3 loop reads CATSKQRGPSYEQYF. CDR3 coding DNA: TGTGCCACCTCAAAGCAGCGGGGGCCGTCCTACGAGCAGTACTTC.